These 21 T cell receptor beta chains came from one sample sequenced in a study of blood T cell repertoires in COVID-19 (dated by TCRdb to about 2020). Library creation used the immunoSEQ multiplex PCR assay. The source is immuneACCESS, and TCRdb retained only in-frame sequences with V and J called. Part of the clones is not carried over; for the studies checked, unresolved V genes explain less than half of this, and the remainder is unexplained. The sample table shows about 140,000 clones, and about 80% are seen once. About 4% of the sample is held by the ten biggest clonotypes. The sequenced sample was peripheral blood. These receptors all come from a man between 65 and 80 years old who had recovered from COVID-19.

The chain combines TRBV29-1 with TRBJ1-1; 8 bases match TRBD1. The V gene's germline CDR1 is SQVTM and CDR2 ANQGSEA. The CDR3 consists of 12 residues. The V gene end was trimmed by 7 bases and the J gene end by 7 bases; junction bases not matched to a gene: 8. The DNA for the CDR3 is TGCAGCGGGAAGGACAGGGTGGATGAAGCTTTCTTT. It translates to CSGKDRVDEAFF. The full variable domain, with the rest looked up from reference TRBV29-1 and TRBJ1-1, is SAVISQKPSRDICQRGTSLTIQCQVDSQVTMMFWYRQQPGQSLTLIATANQGSEATYESGFVIDKFPISRPNLTFSTLTVSNMSPEDSSIYLCSGKDRVDEAFFGQGTRLTVV.

V gene TRBV6-5 combines with J gene TRBJ2-4; 7 nucleotides align to TRBD2. The germline CDR1 and CDR2 sequences are MNHEY and SVGAGI. The V and J ends lost 9 bases and 5 bases, in that order; junction bases with no gene match: 10. The CDR3 extends over 14 amino acids. CDR3 DNA: TGTGCCAGGATCCGGGGGGACGAGGAAAACATTCAGTACTTC. Its protein is CARIRGDEENIQYF.

The table lists this clone with a count of one. The CDR3 spells CASSYWQAYSNQPQHF. The CDR3 DNA sequence: TGTGCCAGCAGTTACTGGCAGGCTTATAGCAATCAGCCCCAGCATTTT. The chain combines TRBV6-2 or TRBV6-3 with TRBJ1-5, with D unresolved. V was shortened by 1 base and J by 0 bases, with 10 bases between the two germline ends. The CDR3 sequence is 16 residues long. Germline V gene sequence: CDR1 MNHEY, CDR2 SVGEGT.

This chain joins TRBV7-9 and TRBJ2-1; 10 nucleotides align to TRBD2. This CDR3 has 14 residues. J was trimmed by 6 bases and V by 5 bases; bases with no gene match: 4. CDR1 and CDR2 from the germline V gene are SEHNR and FQNEAQ (reference sequence). The CDR3 DNA is TGTGCCAGCAGCCAAAGCGGGAGGGGCAATGAGCAGTTCTTC. Residues: CASSQSGRGNEQFF.

The V call is TRBV28, the J call TRBJ2-1, with a weak D call TRBD1 (6 bases). The germline V gene encodes CDR1 MDHEN and CDR2 SYDVKM. The length of the CDR3 is 16 residues. Trimming took off 4 bases at V and 6 bases at J, with 19 bases between the two ends. The CDR3 loop reads CASSSGQSFGGNEQFF. The CDR3 nucleotides read TGTGCCAGCAGTTCTGGACAGTCCTTCGGAGGCAATGAGCAGTTCTTC. The full variable domain, completed using reference TRBV28 and TRBJ2-1, is DVKVTQSSRYLVKRTGEKVFLECVQDMDHENMFWYRQDPGLGLRLIYFSYDVKMKEKGDIPEGYSVSREKKERFSLILESASTNQTSMYLCASSSGQSFGGNEQFFGPGTRLTVL.

The chain recombines TRBV28 with TRBJ2-7, with unresolved D. The germline V gene has CDR1 MDHEN and CDR2 SYDVKM. The CDR3 runs to 14 residues. V was trimmed by 0 bases and J by 6 bases, leaving 12 bases between them. CDR3 coding DNA: TGTGCCAGCAGTTTATGGCAGGTTCCGAGCGAGCAGTACTTC. The encoded protein is CASSLWQVPSEQYF. Complete variable domain (other parts from reference TRBV28 and TRBJ2-7): DVKVTQSSRYLVKRTGEKVFLECVQDMDHENMFWYRQDPGLGLRLIYFSYDVKMKEKGDIPEGYSVSREKKERFSLILESASTNQTSMYLCASSLWQVPSEQYFGPGTRLTVT.

The chain employs TRBV29-1 and TRBJ2-7; D call uncertain. V was trimmed by 3 bases and J by 6 bases, leaving 9 bases between them. CDR1 is SQVTM and CDR2 is ANQGSEA in the germline V gene. CDR3 size: 11 residues. CDR3 amino acids: CSVDIESEQYF. The CDR3 region has the DNA TGCAGCGTTGACATCGAGTCCGAGCAGTACTTC.

This clone has just a few counts. The identical CDR3 is also encoded by other nucleotide sequences in the sample. V and J are TRBV9 and TRBJ2-7; TRBD2 matches 10 bases. The CDR3 extends over 14 amino acids. CDR1 is SGDLS and CDR2 is YYNGEE in the germline V gene. The trim removed 0 bases at V and 6 bases at J, leaving 3 bases unmatched. This CDR3 reads CASSVGLAGVEQYF. For the CDR3, the DNA is TGTGCCAGCAGCGTAGGCCTAGCGGGAGTCGAGCAGTACTTC.

The chain recombines TRBV28 with TRBJ1-5; unclear D gene. The germline gives CDR1 MDHEN, CDR2 SYDVKM. This CDR3 comprises 15 residues. V dropped 10 bases and J dropped 6 bases, with 22 bases sitting between them. For the CDR3, the DNA is TGTGCCACCAACTTGGCGGGCCGAGGTTTTCAGCCCCAGCATTTT. It is translated as CATNLAGRGFQPQHF.

This clone was detected once. The V call is TRBV7-9, the J call TRBJ2-7; 11 positions agree with TRBD2. The CDR3 is 16 amino acids. J lost 4 bases, V lost 3 bases, and 8 bases had no gene match. Germline CDR1 SEHNR, CDR2 FQNEAQ (reference sequence). This chain's CDR3 is CASSLGSLAGGYEQYF. The CDR3 DNA reads as TGTGCCAGCAGCTTGGGGTCGCTAGCGGGAGGATACGAGCAGTACTTC.

The chain links TRBV13 to TRBJ2-7; weak D call: TRBD2 (5 bases). This CDR3 spans 12 amino acids. CDR1 and CDR2 from the germline V gene are PRHDT and FYEKMQ (reference sequence). Trimming shortened V by 4 bases and J by 5 bases, and 9 bases separated the two germline ends. The CDR3: CASSSEGNEQYF. For the CDR3, the DNA is TGTGCCAGCAGCTCCGAGGGAAACGAGCAGTACTTC.

V is TRBV4-1 and J is TRBJ2-5; no clear D gene. Germline V gene sequence: CDR1 MGHRA, CDR2 YSYEKL. Trimming cost V 1 base and J 1 base, with 7 bases left between them. The CDR3 runs to 14 residues. The DNA for the CDR3 is TGCGCCAGCAGCCAAGTGTTCCGCCAAGAGACCCAGTACTTC. This codes for CASSQVFRQETQYF.

This chain connects TRBV9 to TRBJ1-4, with no clear D. The length of the CDR3 is 14 residues. The V end was cut by 4 bases, the J end by 5 bases, with 12 bases between. Germline V gene data show CDR1 as SGDLS and CDR2 as YYNGEE. The CDR3 nucleotides read TGTGCCAGCAGCAGAGACGCGGCGAATGAAAAACTGTTTTTT. Protein sequence: CASSRDAANEKLFF.

The chain employs TRBV19 and TRBJ1-1; D gene ambiguous. V was trimmed by 1 base and J by 5 bases, leaving 8 bases between them. Germline CDR1 LNHDA, CDR2 SQIVND (reference sequence). CDR3 length: 13 amino acids. As DNA, the CDR3 is TGTGCCAGTAGTATAGCGTCGGGGACTGAAGCTTTCTTT. Amino acids: CASSIASGTEAFF.

The chain links TRBV30 to TRBJ1-1; 7 bases align to TRBD1. V dropped 5 bases and J dropped 10; count of bases not matched to a gene: 13. CDR3 size: 13 residues. Germline V gene lookup returns CDR1 GTSNPN and CDR2 SVGIG (reference sequence). The CDR3 DNA sequence: TGTGCCTGGGAAGGGACAGAGAAAACGGGAGCTTTCTTT. This gives the protein CAWEGTEKTGAFF.

This clone came up once. The chain couples TRBV5-1 to TRBJ2-4; TRBD2 aligns across 11 bases. Germline V CDR1 and CDR2: SGHRS, YFSETQ. The V gene end was trimmed by 2 bases and the J gene end by 8 bases; junction bases not matched to a gene: 6. The CDR3 runs 15 residues. The DNA of the CDR3 is TGCGCCAGCAGCTTTAGCGGGAGGGCAGGGGACATTCAGTACTTC. It is translated as CASSFSGRAGDIQYF.

The rearrangement links TRBV5-8 to TRBJ2-7, with 8 bases lining up with TRBD2. Germline V gene data show CDR1 as SGHTS and CDR2 as YDEGEE. J lost 3 bases, V lost 7 bases, and 12 bases had no gene match. This CDR3 has 15 amino acids. As DNA, the CDR3 is TGTGCCAGCCTGCCCAGGCTAGCGGGCCGCTACGAGCAGTACTTC. Translating gives CASLPRLAGRYEQYF.

The V call is TRBV4-1, the J call TRBJ2-5, with TRBD2 matching over 10 bases. V lost 4 bases, J lost 4 bases, and 18 bases stayed unmatched. The CDR3 has 19 residues. The germline V gene encodes CDR1 MGHRA and CDR2 YSYEKL. CDR3 DNA sequence: TGCGCCAGCAGCCCCCTGAGGGGGGACGCACTAGCGGGACTAGAGACCCAGTACTTC. Protein product: CASSPLRGDALAGLETQYF.

This chain joins TRBV7-9 and TRBJ2-3, with D perhaps TRBD2 (5 bases). Germline V gene sequence: CDR1 SEHNR, CDR2 FQNEAQ (reference sequence). V dropped 1 base and J dropped 4 bases, with 12 bases sitting between them. The CDR3 consists of 15 residues. CDR3 nucleotide sequence: TGTGCCAGCAGCTTAGGGAGGACTCCGGCAGATACGCAGTATTTT. This translates into CASSLGRTPADTQYF. Full variable domain (rest looked up from reference TRBV7-9 and TRBJ2-3): DTGVSQNPRHKITKRGQNVTFRCDPISEHNRLYWYRQTLGQGPEFLTYFQNEAQLEKSRLLSDRFSAERPKGSFSTLEIQRTEQGDSAMYLCASSLGRTPADTQYFGPGTRLTVL.

The gene calls are TRBV7-9 and TRBJ1-2; unclear D gene. CDR1 is SEHNR and CDR2 is FQNEAQ in the germline V gene (reference sequence). The V end lost 2 bases, the J end lost 3 bases, and 4 bases lay between the germline ends. The CDR3 has 12 residues. The CDR3 loop reads CASSLSDYGYTF. CDR3 nucleotide sequence: TGTGCCAGCAGCTTATCAGACTATGGCTACACCTTC. Looking up the rest from reference TRBV7-9 and TRBJ1-2 gives the full variable domain: DTGVSQNPRHKITKRGQNVTFRCDPISEHNRLYWYRQTLGQGPEFLTYFQNEAQLEKSRLLSDRFSAERPKGSFSTLEIQRTEQGDSAMYLCASSLSDYGYTFGSGTRLTVV.

The V gene is TRBV30, the J gene TRBJ2-7; the D gene is possibly TRBD2 (6 bases). This CDR3 region has 14 residues. Germline assignment: CDR1 GTSNPN and CDR2 SVGIG (reference sequence). Trimming stripped 0 bases from V and 0 bases from J, with 9 bases between. CDR3 region: CAWSVLGSSYEQYF. CDR3 nucleotides: TGTGCCTGGAGTGTACTCGGGAGCTCCTACGAGCAGTACTTC.